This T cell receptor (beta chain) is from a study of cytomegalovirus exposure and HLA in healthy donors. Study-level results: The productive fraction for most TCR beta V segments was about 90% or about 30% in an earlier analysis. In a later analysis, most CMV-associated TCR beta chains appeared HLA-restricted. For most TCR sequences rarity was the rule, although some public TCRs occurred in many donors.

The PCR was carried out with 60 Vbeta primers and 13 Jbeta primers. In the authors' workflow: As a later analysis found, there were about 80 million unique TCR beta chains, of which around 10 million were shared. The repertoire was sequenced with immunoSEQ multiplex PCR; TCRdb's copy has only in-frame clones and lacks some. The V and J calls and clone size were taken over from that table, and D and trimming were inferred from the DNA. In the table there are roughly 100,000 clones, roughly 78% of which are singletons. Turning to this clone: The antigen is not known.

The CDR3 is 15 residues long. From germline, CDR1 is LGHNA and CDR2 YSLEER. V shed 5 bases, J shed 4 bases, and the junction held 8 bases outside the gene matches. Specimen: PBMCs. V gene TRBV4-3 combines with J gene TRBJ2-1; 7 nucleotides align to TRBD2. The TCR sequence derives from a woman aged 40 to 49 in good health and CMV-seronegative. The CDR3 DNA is TGCGCCAGCAGCGAATCTAGCGGACCGTACAATGAGCAGTTCTTC. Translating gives CASSESSGPYNEQFF.